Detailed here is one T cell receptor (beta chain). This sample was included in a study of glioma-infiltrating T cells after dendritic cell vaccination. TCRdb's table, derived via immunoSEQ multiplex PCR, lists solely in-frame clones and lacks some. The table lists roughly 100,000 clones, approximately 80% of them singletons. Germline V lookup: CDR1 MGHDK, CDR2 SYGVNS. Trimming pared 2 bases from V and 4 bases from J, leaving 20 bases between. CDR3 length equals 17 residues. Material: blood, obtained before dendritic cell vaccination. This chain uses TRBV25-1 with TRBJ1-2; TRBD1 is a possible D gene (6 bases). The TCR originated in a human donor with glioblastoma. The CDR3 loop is CASSEGGDISGGYGYTF. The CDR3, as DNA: TGTGCCAGCAGTGAAGGGGGGGACATCTCCGGGGGCTATGGCTACACCTTC.